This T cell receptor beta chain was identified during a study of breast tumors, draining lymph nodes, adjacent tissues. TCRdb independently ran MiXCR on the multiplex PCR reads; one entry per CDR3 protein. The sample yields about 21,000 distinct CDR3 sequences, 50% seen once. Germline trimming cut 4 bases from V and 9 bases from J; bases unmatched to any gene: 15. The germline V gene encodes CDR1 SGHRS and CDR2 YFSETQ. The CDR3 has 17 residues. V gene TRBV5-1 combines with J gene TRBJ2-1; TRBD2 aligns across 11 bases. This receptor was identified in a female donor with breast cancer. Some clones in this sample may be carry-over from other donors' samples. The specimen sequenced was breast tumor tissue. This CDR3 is CASSGSQGETSGTEQFF. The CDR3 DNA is TGCGCCAGCAGCGGAAGCCAGGGGGAGACTAGCGGGACTGAGCAGTTCTTC.